This T cell receptor beta chain was observed in a study of CD8 T cells in ankylosing spondylitis. Study findings and constraints: Ankylosing spondylitis blood appeared to be characterized by a TCR beta motif of fewer than ten highly homologous variants. Matched ankylosing spondylitis synovial fluid reportedly contained a significantly enriched population of disease-linked clones.

The germline V gene has CDR1 DFQATT and CDR2 SNEGSKA (reference sequence). V lost 1 base to trimming and J lost 5 bases, with 11 bases between them. The CDR3 sequence is 14 residues long. Many counts were recorded for this clonotype. The antigen is unknown. It was by quantitative 5'-RACE with molecular barcodes that TCR beta libraries were made. Via MiXCR, TCRdb re-called the 5' RACE reads, giving one row per CDR3 protein. The data hold about 160,000 distinct CDR3 sequences, with 8.5% to 10% observed a single time. The J gene is TRBJ2-2, the V gene TRBV20-1; tentative D call: TRBD2 (5 bases). The sequence derives from a female donor with ankylosing spondylitis or in good health (not recorded which). The specimen was blood, either unsorted or a sorted T cell fraction (not recorded which). The CDR3 bases are TGCAGTGCTAGAGCGGCAGCGGAGACCGGGGAGCTGTTTTTT. Translating gives CSARAAAETGELFF.